The rows below give T cell receptor beta chains drawn from one sample of a study of prognosis after radiotherapy for stage I lung cancer. TCRdb used MiXCR to reprocess the multiplex PCR reads, holding one entry per CDR3 protein. The table includes tens of thousands of distinct CDR3 sequences, approximately 35% detected once. Sequenced here: PBMCs, sampled before or after stereotactic body radiation therapy (not recorded which). The receptors here all came from a donor older than 45 with non-small cell lung cancer. Both conserved end residues are part of each CDR3. Fields, in order: clone size, V gene, D gene, J gene, CDR3 protein, CDR3 DNA. The D gene is left open where the match is weak. Where a row states a size, it is once, few, many or the class of an expanded clone; other rows omit it.

clone_size: many; v_call: TRBV29-1; d_call: TRBD1; j_call: TRBJ2-2; cdr3_aa: CSVRDREPGELFF; cdr3_nt: TGCAGCGTCCGGGACAGGGAACCCGGGGAGCTGTTTTTT
clone_size: many; v_call: TRBV12-3/TRBV12-4; d_call: TRBD1; j_call: TRBJ2-1; cdr3_aa: CASSSIPLTGSNEQFF; cdr3_nt: TGTGCCAGCAGTTCGATTCCCCTGACAGGGTCGAATGAGCAGTTCTTC
clone_size: medium-sized; v_call: TRBV6-1; d_call: TRBD1; j_call: TRBJ2-2; cdr3_aa: CASSPGTGHTGELFF; cdr3_nt: TGTGCCAGCAGTCCCGGGACAGGGCACACCGGGGAGCTGTTTTTT
clone_size: many; v_call: TRBV6-2/TRBV6-3; d_call: NA; j_call: TRBJ1-2; cdr3_aa: CASSPEAADRGGVFHGYTF; cdr3_nt: TGTGCCAGCAGTCCTGAGGCCGCGGACCGGGGCGGGGTATTCCATGGCTACACCTTC
clone_size: many; v_call: TRBV19; d_call: TRBD1; j_call: TRBJ2-5; cdr3_aa: CASSDRGGYETQYF; cdr3_nt: TGTGCCAGTAGTGACAGGGGAGGTTACGAGACCCAGTACTTC
clone_size: many; v_call: TRBV12-3/TRBV12-4; d_call: TRBD2; j_call: TRBJ2-7; cdr3_aa: CASSLGGTSGRNEQYF; cdr3_nt: TGTGCCAGCAGTTTAGGAGGCACTAGCGGGAGGAACGAGCAGTACTTC
clone_size: NA; v_call: TRBV6-1; d_call: NA; j_call: TRBJ1-1; cdr3_aa: CASYGGGSFTEAFF; cdr3_nt: TGTGCCAGCTATGGGGGGGGCTCGTTCACTGAAGCTTTCTTT
clone_size: few; v_call: TRBV12-3/TRBV12-4; d_call: NA; j_call: TRBJ1-1; cdr3_aa: CASSPRTLGHTEAFF; cdr3_nt: TGTGCCAGCAGTCCTAGGACCCTGGGCCACACTGAAGCTTTCTTT
clone_size: many; v_call: TRBV5-8; d_call: TRBD1; j_call: TRBJ2-7; cdr3_aa: CASSPGQGIIYEQYF; cdr3_nt: TGTGCCAGCAGCCCAGGACAGGGGATTATCTACGAGCAGTACTTC
clone_size: many; v_call: TRBV4-2; d_call: NA; j_call: TRBJ2-1; cdr3_aa: CASSQGSSLFNEQFF; cdr3_nt: TGTGCCAGCAGCCAAGGGTCCTCCCTGTTCAATGAGCAGTTCTTC
clone_size: many; v_call: TRBV18; d_call: NA; j_call: TRBJ2-2; cdr3_aa: CASSSLRDIGELFF; cdr3_nt: TGTGCCAGCTCATCTCTAAGGGACATAGGAGAGCTGTTTTTT
clone_size: many; v_call: TRBV19; d_call: NA; j_call: TRBJ1-2; cdr3_aa: CASTAGEPGGGGYTF; cdr3_nt: TGTGCCAGTACAGCAGGAGAGCCGGGCGGTGGTGGCTACACCTTC
clone_size: many; v_call: TRBV6-1; d_call: TRBD2; j_call: TRBJ2-3; cdr3_aa: CASKREGTDTQYF; cdr3_nt: TGTGCCAGCAAGCGGGAGGGGACAGATACGCAGTATTTT
clone_size: NA; v_call: TRBV12-5; d_call: NA; j_call: TRBJ2-7; cdr3_aa: CASGLGQSYEQYF; cdr3_nt: TGTGCTAGTGGTTTGGGACAGTCCTACGAGCAGTACTTC
clone_size: many; v_call: TRBV11-2; d_call: TRBD2; j_call: TRBJ2-1; cdr3_aa: CASSFPGGPGNEQFF; cdr3_nt: TGTGCCAGCAGTTTTCCGGGAGGGCCGGGGAATGAGCAGTTCTTC
clone_size: many; v_call: TRBV6-5; d_call: NA; j_call: TRBJ2-7; cdr3_aa: CASSYWGSSYEQYF; cdr3_nt: TGTGCCAGCAGTTACTGGGGAAGCTCCTACGAGCAGTACTTC
clone_size: many; v_call: TRBV12-5; d_call: NA; j_call: TRBJ2-5; cdr3_aa: CASGRDFQETQYF; cdr3_nt: TGTGCTAGTGGTAGGGACTTCCAAGAGACCCAGTACTTC
clone_size: NA; v_call: TRBV28; d_call: NA; j_call: TRBJ2-5; cdr3_aa: CASSSADIRELRETQYF; cdr3_nt: TGTGCCAGCAGTTCGGCTGATATCCGGGAGCTAAGGGAGACCCAGTACTTC
clone_size: once; v_call: TRBV7-2; d_call: NA; j_call: TRBJ1-6; cdr3_aa: CANSLVARGSYNSHLHF; cdr3_nt: TGTGCCAACAGCTTAGTTGCCAGGGGTTCCTATAATTCACACCTCCACTTT
clone_size: many; v_call: TRBV12-3/TRBV12-4; d_call: NA; j_call: TRBJ1-5; cdr3_aa: CASSQGYSNQPQHF; cdr3_nt: TGTGCCAGCAGCCAGGGATATAGCAATCAGCCCCAGCATTTT
clone_size: many; v_call: TRBV19; d_call: NA; j_call: TRBJ2-1; cdr3_aa: CASSIVAWMGNEQFF; cdr3_nt: TGTGCCAGTAGTATTGTAGCCTGGATGGGGAATGAGCAGTTCTTC
clone_size: many; v_call: TRBV6-1; d_call: TRBD1; j_call: TRBJ2-7; cdr3_aa: CASTPGTGPRRYEQYF; cdr3_nt: TGTGCCAGCACCCCCGGGACAGGTCCAAGGAGGTACGAGCAGTACTTC
clone_size: medium-sized; v_call: TRBV11-3; d_call: TRBD2; j_call: TRBJ2-1; cdr3_aa: CASSFEGTSGSLSYNEQFF; cdr3_nt: TGTGCCAGCAGCTTCGAGGGGACTAGCGGGAGTTTGTCCTACAATGAGCAGTTCTTC
clone_size: many; v_call: TRBV5-1; d_call: NA; j_call: TRBJ2-3; cdr3_aa: CASSLGSGDTDTQYF; cdr3_nt: TGCGCCAGCAGCTTGGGGTCCGGGGACACAGATACGCAGTATTTT
clone_size: many; v_call: TRBV12-3/TRBV12-4; d_call: TRBD1; j_call: TRBJ1-2; cdr3_aa: CASRETGQGYGYTF; cdr3_nt: TGTGCCAGCAGGGAAACGGGACAGGGGTATGGCTACACCTTC